This T cell receptor beta chain was observed in a study of radiation and T cells in renal cell carcinoma. The study's findings and limits: In blood, top tumor clones expanded by 2 weeks, shrinking by 4. No pretreatment tumor biopsies were available for baseline clonotypes.

Trimming took 6 bases from V and 4 from J; bases not matched to a gene: 4. CDR3 size: 13 residues. From germline, CDR1 is SQVTM and CDR2 ANQGSEA. This clone was seen more than once but under ten times. The antigen is undetermined. Time point here: blood 4 weeks post-SBRT, at nephrectomy. The treatment was: 15 Gy SBRT to primary tumor, nephrectomy 4 weeks later. Nephrectomy followed 15 Gy stereotactic body radiation by 4 weeks. Serial blood draws occurred at baseline and 2 and 4 weeks post-SBRT. The assay was immunoSEQ multiplex PCR, and TCRdb's table has in-frame clones only and misses some. Of approximately 85,000 clones in the sample, roughly nine tenths were seen once.

The chain is built from TRBV29-1 and TRBJ1-1; 11 bases line up with TRBD1. The sequence derives from a woman in her 70s with renal cell carcinoma. The sample consisted of blood, taken from a patient whose treatment included radiotherapy and nephrectomy. The DNA for the CDR3 is TGCAGCGTCTGGGACAGGGGGACCACTGAAGCTTTCTTT. Translating gives CSVWDRGTTEAFF.